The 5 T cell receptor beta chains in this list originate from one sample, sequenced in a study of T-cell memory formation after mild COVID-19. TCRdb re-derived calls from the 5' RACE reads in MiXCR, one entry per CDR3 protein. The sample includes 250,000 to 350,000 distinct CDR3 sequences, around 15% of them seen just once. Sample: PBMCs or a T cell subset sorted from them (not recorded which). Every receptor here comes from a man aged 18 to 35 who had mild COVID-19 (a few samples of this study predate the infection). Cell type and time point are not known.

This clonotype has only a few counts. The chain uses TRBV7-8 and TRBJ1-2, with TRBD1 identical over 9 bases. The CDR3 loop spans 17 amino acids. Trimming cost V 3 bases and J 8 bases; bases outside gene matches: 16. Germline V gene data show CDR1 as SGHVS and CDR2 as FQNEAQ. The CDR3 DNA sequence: TGTGCCAGCAGCTTCATAACCGGGACAGGGAAGCTAGGGGGCTACACCTTC. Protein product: CASSFITGTGKLGGYTF.

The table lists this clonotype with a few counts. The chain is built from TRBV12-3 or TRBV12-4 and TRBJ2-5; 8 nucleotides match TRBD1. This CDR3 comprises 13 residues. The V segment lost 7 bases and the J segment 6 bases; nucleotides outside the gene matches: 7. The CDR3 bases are TGTGCCAGCAACCTCAACAGGGGGAAGACCCAGTACTTC. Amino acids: CASNLNRGKTQYF.

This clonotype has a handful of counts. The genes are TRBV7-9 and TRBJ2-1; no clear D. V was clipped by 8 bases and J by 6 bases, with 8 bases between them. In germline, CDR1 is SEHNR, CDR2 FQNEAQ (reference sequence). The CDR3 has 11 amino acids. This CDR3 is CASETVNEQFF. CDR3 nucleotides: TGTGCCAGCGAGACGGTCAATGAGCAGTTCTTC.

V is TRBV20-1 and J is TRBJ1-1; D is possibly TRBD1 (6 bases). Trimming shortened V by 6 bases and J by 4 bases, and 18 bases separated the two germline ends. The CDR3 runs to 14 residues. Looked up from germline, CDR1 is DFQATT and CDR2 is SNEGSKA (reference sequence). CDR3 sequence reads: CSAKEGGEATEAFF. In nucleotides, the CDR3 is TGCAGTGCCAAGGAGGGGGGGGAGGCCACTGAAGCTTTCTTT.

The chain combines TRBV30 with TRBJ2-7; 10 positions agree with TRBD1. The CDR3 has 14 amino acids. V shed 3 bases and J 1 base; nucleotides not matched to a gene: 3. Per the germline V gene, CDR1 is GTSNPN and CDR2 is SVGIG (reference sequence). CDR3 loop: CAWSRDRGSYEQYF. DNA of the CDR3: TGTGCCTGGAGCCGGGACAGGGGTTCCTACGAGCAGTACTTC.